The entry that follows covers one T cell receptor (beta chain) sequence. What it binds is unknown. Repertoires were generated with immunoSEQ multiplex PCR, while TCRdb's copy carries only in-frame clones and drops some. In the table there are about 150,000 clones, roughly 90% of which are singletons. The time point here: baseline pretreatment blood. The sample's treatment: 15 Gy SBRT to primary tumor, nephrectomy 4 weeks later. Serial blood draws occurred at baseline and 2 and 4 weeks post-SBRT. The patient's renal cell carcinoma had clear cell pathology. The data originate from a study of radiation and T cells in renal cell carcinoma. Study in general: Nephrectomy followed 15 Gy stereotactic body radiation by 4 weeks.

CDR3 length: 15 residues. CDR1 is MNHEY, CDR2 SVGAGI, per germline. V was trimmed by 5 bases and J by 7 bases, leaving 18 bases between them. The study's findings and limits: Baseline intratumoral clonotype presence is unknown without pretreatment biopsies.

The input for sequencing was blood, taken from a patient whose treatment included radiotherapy and nephrectomy. The rearrangement joins TRBV6-5 to TRBJ2-1; D is possibly TRBD1 (6 bases). The clonotype originates from a woman in her seventies with renal cell carcinoma. CDR3 DNA: TGTGCCAGCAGTACAGGGTTAACTAGGGCGAATGAGCAGTTCTTC. As protein: CASSTGLTRANEQFF.